One T cell receptor beta chain is described in this entry. The target antigen is unknown. Both 60 Vbeta primers and 13 Jbeta primers went into the PCR. This table comes from immunoSEQ multiplex PCR, and its TCRdb copy is limited to in-frame clones, with some not included. Of approximately 160,000 clones listed, around 78% are singletons. The data derive from a study of cytomegalovirus exposure and HLA in healthy donors. Turning to the study itself: Genotyping showed roughly 86% of 300 to 450 donors falling in the Caucasian-associated ancestry cluster.

Trimming took 2 bases from V and 6 from J, leaving 7 bases between them. Germline V gene lookup returns CDR1 GTSNPN and CDR2 SVGIG (reference sequence). This CDR3 has 12 amino acids. Overall study findings and caveats: The study labeled more than 150 TCR beta chains cytomegalovirus-associated. Researchers reported in a later analysis that a missense DCLRE1C variant was tied to TCR beta V- and J-gene trimming.

The chain couples TRBV30 to TRBJ2-2; D is uncertain. Sequencing input: PBMCs. The source is a middle-aged woman in good health and CMV-seropositive. CDR3 in DNA: TGTGCCTGGAGTCGGTCGGCCGGGGAGCTGTTTTTT. Protein sequence: CAWSRSAGELFF.